The 27 T cell receptor beta chains below all came from one sample that was sequenced in a study of T cells after yellow fever vaccination. In TCRdb, the 5' RACE reads were re-called with MiXCR into one record per CDR3 protein. The sample has fewer than 400,000 distinct CDR3 sequences; 6% to 8% are singletons. This material consisted of PBMCs, taken 5 days after the yellow fever booster vaccination. The receptors here all came from a man aged 25-45 years who received the YFV17D yellow fever vaccine.

The chain recombines TRBV18 with TRBJ2-1; weak D call: TRBD2 (5 bases). The CDR3 covers 12 residues. Trimming removed 6 bases at V and 6 bases at J, with 9 bases between. From germline, CDR1 is KGHSH and CDR2 LQKENI. CDR3 sequence (DNA): TGTGCCAGCTCGGAGGCAAGCAATGAGCAGTTCTTC. Protein sequence: CASSEASNEQFF.

This clonotype has a count of ten or more. This chain joins TRBV19 and TRBJ2-3; 9 nucleotides line up with TRBD1. After removal of 6 bases from V and 3 bases from J, the junction contained 22 bases not matched to a gene. The CDR3 is made up of 20 amino acids. Per germline, CDR1 LNHDA and CDR2 SQIVND (reference sequence). CDR3 sequence (DNA): TGTGCCAGTAGGGGGGACAGGGCGGGGAGGCCCTCCGGGAGGACAGATACGCAGTATTTT. It is translated as CASRGDRAGRPSGRTDTQYF.

There are a few counts of this clonotype. The J gene is TRBJ2-6, the V gene TRBV6-7; no clear D. TRBV6-7 is filed as an ORF, its function uncertain. This CDR3 comprises 15 residues. Trimming took 9 bases from V and 4 from J, leaving 16 bases between them. CDR3 sequence: CASYFHRMGANVLTF. The CDR3 region has the DNA TGTGCCAGTTACTTCCACCGAATGGGGGCCAACGTCCTGACTTTC.

This clonotype has at least ten counts. The rearrangement joins TRBV9 to TRBJ2-4; 16 nucleotides agree with TRBD2. Trimming took 4 bases from V and 0 from J; bases not matched to a gene: 10. The CDR3 sequence is 20 residues long. Per the germline V gene, CDR1 is SGDLS and CDR2 is YYNGEE. The CDR3 bases are TGTGCCAGCAGCCCCCAAGTGGGACTAGCGGGAGGGAGAGCCAAAAACATTCAGTACTTC. It yields the protein CASSPQVGLAGGRAKNIQYF.

The chain is built from TRBV15 and TRBJ2-7; tentatively, D is TRBD1 (6 bases). CDR3 length: 15 amino acids. Trimming took off 0 bases at V and 6 bases at J, with 15 bases between the two ends. Germline-derived CDR1 and CDR2 are LNHNV and YYDKDF (reference sequence). CDR3 DNA: TGTGCCACCAGCAGAGATAGAGGGACATTGGGCGAGCAGTACTTC. This translates into CATSRDRGTLGEQYF.

This clonotype has just a few counts. The chain links TRBV2 to TRBJ2-5; D is possibly TRBD1 or TRBD2 (5 bases each). Germline V lookup: CDR1 SNHLY, CDR2 FYNNEI. V was trimmed by 6 bases and J by 4 bases, leaving 12 bases between them. CDR3 length: 13 amino acids. CDR3 region: CASRPPGRETQYF. The CDR3 coding sequence is TGTGCCAGCAGGCCCCCAGGGAGAGAGACCCAGTACTTC.

This clonotype has at least ten counts. V and J are TRBV18 and TRBJ2-7; 8 bases agree with TRBD1. Germline CDR1 is KGHSH and CDR2 is LQKENI. The CDR3 sequence is 13 residues long. The trim removed 5 bases at V and 2 bases at J, leaving 2 bases unmatched. CDR3 protein: CASSIQGAYEQYF. CDR3 DNA sequence: TGTGCCAGCTCAATACAGGGGGCCTACGAGCAGTACTTC.

This clonotype showed up many times. This chain links TRBV5-1 with TRBJ2-5; D remains ambiguous. CDR3 length: 15 amino acids. CDR1 and CDR2 from the germline V gene are SGHRS and YFSETQ. V gave up 1 base and J gave up 5 bases, with 15 bases separating them. The CDR3 spells CASSLRIGPMETQYF. The CDR3 region has the DNA TGCGCCAGCAGCTTGAGAATAGGGCCCATGGAGACCCAGTACTTC. The full variable domain, its missing parts supplied by reference TRBV5-1 and TRBJ2-5, is KAGVTQTPRYLIKTRGQQVTLSCSPISGHRSVSWYQQTPGQGLQFLFEYFSETQRNKGNFPGRFSGRQFSNSRSEMNVSTLELGDSALYLCASSLRIGPMETQYFGPGTRLLVL.

This clonotype has more than one count but fewer than ten. The V call is TRBV10-3, the J call TRBJ2-4, with D perhaps TRBD1 or TRBD2 (7 bases each). The CDR3 consists of 15 residues. Trimming cost V 6 bases and J 7 bases, with 19 bases left between them. Germline V gives CDR1 ENHRY, CDR2 SYGVKD. The DNA of the CDR3 is TGTGCCATCAGCGATCCCCCAGGGGGGGGGAACATTCAGTACTTC. Protein product: CAISDPPGGGNIQYF.

The gene calls are TRBV3-1 and TRBJ2-1; D is undetermined. Germline V lookup: CDR1 LGHDT, CDR2 YNNKEL (reference sequence). The V and J ends lost 8 bases and 9 bases respectively, with 11 bases between them. The CDR3 extends over 11 amino acids. CDR3 sequence (DNA): TGTGCCAGCCCTGATGACGTTGAGCAGTTCTTC. It codes for CASPDDVEQFF.

V gene TRBV9 combines with J gene TRBJ2-1; D might be TRBD2 (6 bases). V was cut by 6 bases and J by 0 bases, with 13 bases left in between. Germline V gives CDR1 SGDLS, CDR2 YYNGEE. The CDR3 runs 15 residues. This CDR3 is CASTADGSSYNEQFF. The CDR3 region has the DNA TGTGCCAGCACGGCCGACGGGAGCTCCTACAATGAGCAGTTCTTC.

This clonotype has only a few counts. This chain uses TRBV29-1 with TRBJ2-3; tentative D call: TRBD1 (5 bases). The germline V gene has CDR1 SQVTM and CDR2 ANQGSEA. The CDR3 totals 13 residues. V lost 7 bases and J 4 bases, leaving 15 bases between the germline ends. The CDR3 loop reads CSGSPDRADTQYF. In DNA, the CDR3 is TGCAGCGGCTCTCCCGACAGAGCAGATACGCAGTATTTT.

This clonotype was seen many times. The chain has TRBV7-2 and TRBJ1-5; a possible D gene is TRBD1 (5 bases). The CDR3 covers 13 residues. V dropped 5 bases and J dropped 10 bases, with 15 bases sitting between them. The germline CDR1 and CDR2 sequences are SGHTA and FQGNSA. As DNA, the CDR3 is TGTGCCAGCAGCCGGTGGGGGAGTGAACCCCAGCATTTT. It yields the protein CASSRWGSEPQHF.

This clonotype was recorded many times. V and J are TRBV23-1 and TRBJ2-4; D is unresolved. TRBV23-1 is treated as an ORF (open reading frame) with a function not yet certain. V was shortened by 4 bases and J by 0 bases, with 22 bases between the two germline ends. This CDR3 region has 19 residues. The CDR3 bases are TGCGCCAGCAGTCCGGCCATTTGCATAACAAAACTAGCCAAAAACATTCAGTACTTC. This encodes CASSPAICITKLAKNIQYF.

At least ten counts were recorded for this clonotype. This chain uses TRBV4-3 with TRBJ2-5, with D perhaps assigned TRBD1 or TRBD2 (5 bases each). With 0 bases removed from V and 3 bases from J, the gap between germline ends came to 17 bases. Germline V gene lookup returns CDR1 LGHNA and CDR2 YSLEER. The CDR3 runs to 17 residues. CDR3 protein: CASSQDWASRGEETQYF. CDR3 bases: TGCGCCAGCAGCCAAGATTGGGCAAGCCGGGGCGAAGAGACCCAGTACTTC.

This clonotype has a count of ten or more. The chain recombines TRBV7-2 with TRBJ1-2, with D unresolved. The length of the CDR3 is 15 residues. In germline, CDR1 is SGHTA, CDR2 FQGNSA. V lost 1 base and J lost 3, with 12 bases in between. The CDR3, as DNA: TGTGCCAGCAGCTTAGGGTCGGCAGGCCACTATGGCTACACCTTC. It encodes CASSLGSAGHYGYTF. Together with reference TRBV7-2 and TRBJ1-2, the CDR3 gives the full variable domain: GAGVSQSPSNKVTEKGKDVELRCDPISGHTALYWYRQSLGQGLEFLIYFQGNSAPDKSGLPSDRFSAERTGGSVSTLTIQRTQQEDSAVYLCASSLGSAGHYGYTFGSGTRLTVV.

This clonotype was seen a handful of times. The gene calls are TRBV7-2 and TRBJ2-4; 7 bases agree with TRBD1. J was trimmed by 7 bases and V by 3 bases; bases with no gene match: 0. Germline V gene sequence: CDR1 SGHTA, CDR2 FQGNSA. The CDR3 spans 12 residues. The CDR3 protein is CASSLTGNIQYF. The CDR3, as DNA: TGTGCCAGCAGCTTGACAGGGAACATTCAGTACTTC.

This clonotype was counted only a few times. This chain links TRBV5-4 with TRBJ2-3, with 12 positions matching TRBD2. Per the germline V gene, CDR1 is SGHNT and CDR2 is YYREEE (reference sequence). Trimming at V came to 1 base and at J to 5 bases, leaving 8 bases not matched to a gene. CDR3 size: 17 residues. The chain's CDR3 is CASSLRMTSGSQDTQYF. DNA for the CDR3: TGTGCCAGCAGCTTGAGAATGACTAGCGGGAGTCAAGATACGCAGTATTTT.

This rearrangement joins TRBV20-1 to TRBJ2-1; perhaps TRBD2 as D (6 bases). CDR3 size: 13 residues. CDR1 and CDR2 from the germline V gene are DFQATT and SNEGSKA (reference sequence). The ends were cut back, 0 bases at V and 6 bases at J, with 9 bases in the middle. The CDR3 spells CSARDWRGNEQFF. CDR3 sequence (DNA): TGCAGTGCTAGAGATTGGAGGGGCAATGAGCAGTTCTTC.

This clonotype appeared a few times. The genes are TRBV25-1 and TRBJ2-1; 8 bases map to TRBD2. CDR1 is MGHDK, CDR2 SYGVNS, per germline. This CDR3 is built from 14 residues. With 6 bases clipped from V and 9 bases from J, the junction kept 10 bases outside the gene matches. CDR3 sequence: CASSRPGTSSEQFF. CDR3 nucleotide sequence: TGTGCCAGCAGCCGTCCCGGGACTAGTTCTGAGCAGTTCTTC.

The CDR3 DNA sequence: TGTGCCAGCAGCTTAACGAACGGAAACACCATATATTTT. Translating gives CASSLTNGNTIYF. V usage is TRBV7-2 and J usage is TRBJ1-3; no clear D gene. The CDR3 is 13 residues long. The V and J ends lost 2 bases and 4 bases respectively, with 6 bases between them. In germline, CDR1 is SGHTA, CDR2 FQGNSA.

To note about this clonotype: One end of the junction fails to match germline, which may point to a read error. The rearrangement links TRBV12-3 or TRBV12-4 to TRBJ2-2; D possibly corresponds to TRBD1 (5 bases). This CDR3 comprises 18 residues. Written as DNA, the CDR3 is TGTGCCTGCAGTTTTCAAGGGGATCAGGGAAGAGTAGAAGGGGAGCTGTTTTTT. Translated: CACSFQGDQGRVEGELFF.

This clonotype was seen more than once but under ten times. The rearrangement links TRBV3-1 to TRBJ1-5, with D hard to call. From germline, CDR1 is LGHDT and CDR2 YNNKEL (reference sequence). This CDR3 has 15 amino acids. Deletions cut 1 base from V and 3 bases from J, with 10 bases between. CDR3 sequence: CASSQGRAYNQPQHF. CDR3 in DNA: TGTGCCAGCAGCCAAGGCCGGGCCTACAATCAGCCCCAGCATTTT.

This clonotype has at least ten counts. The chain employs TRBV20-1 and TRBJ2-1, with no clear D. Trimming pared 3 bases from V and 5 bases from J, leaving 14 bases between. Germline-derived CDR1 and CDR2 are DFQATT and SNEGSKA (reference sequence). The CDR3 sequence is 14 residues long. The CDR3 protein is CSASNTLKDNEQFF. The CDR3 DNA follows: TGCAGTGCTAGCAACACCCTAAAAGACAATGAGCAGTTCTTC.

The J gene is TRBJ2-1, the V gene TRBV6-1, with 9 bases aligning to TRBD1. The germline V gene encodes CDR1 MNHNS and CDR2 SASEGT. Germline trimming cut 8 bases from V and 2 bases from J; bases unmatched to any gene: 1. This CDR3 comprises 13 residues. The CDR3: CASGTGPYNEQFF. Written as DNA, the CDR3 is TGTGCCAGCGGGACAGGGCCCTACAATGAGCAGTTCTTC.

V usage is TRBV6-1 and J usage is TRBJ2-7; 11 nucleotides agree with TRBD1. The CDR3 is 15 amino acids. In germline, CDR1 is MNHNS, CDR2 SASEGT. The J segment lost 6 bases and the V segment lost 5 bases, leaving 9 bases of the junction unmatched. The CDR3 here is CASSTTTGQGGEQYF. In DNA form, the CDR3 reads TGTGCCAGCAGTACAACCACGGGACAGGGGGGCGAGCAGTACTTC.

This clonotype was seen repeatedly, ten times or more. This chain connects TRBV7-9 to TRBJ2-7; D is ambiguous. Trimming took off 2 bases at V and 3 bases at J, with 8 bases between the two ends. The CDR3 runs to 13 residues. Germline CDR1 and CDR2: SEHNR and FQNEAQ (reference sequence). The CDR3 bases are TGTGCCAGCAGCTTAATAGGGCGCTACGAGCAGTACTTC. Translating it yields CASSLIGRYEQYF.